These 6 T cell receptor beta chains were all obtained from the same sample, sequenced in a study of T-cell memory formation after mild COVID-19. TCRdb called the 5' RACE reads again in MiXCR, with one record for every CDR3 protein. This sample has 400,000 to 500,000 distinct CDR3 sequences, with more than 15% found just once. Sequenced sample: PBMCs or a T cell subset sorted from them (not recorded which). The source is a man aged 18-30 years who had mild COVID-19 (a few samples of this study predate the infection). Cell type and time point are not known.

This clonotype was observed many times. J is TRBJ2-7 and V is TRBV15; 10 bases agree with TRBD2. Germline V gene data show CDR1 as LNHNV and CDR2 as YYDKDF (reference sequence). This CDR3 has 14 amino acids. Unmatched junction bases numbered 3, after V lost 1 base and J lost 6 bases. CDR3 residues: CATSRASSGGEQYF. The CDR3 bases are TGTGCCACCAGCAGAGCCTCTAGCGGGGGCGAGCAGTACTTC.

This clonotype was recorded at least ten times. The chain is built from TRBV27 and TRBJ1-2; D gene ambiguous. Germline V gene data show CDR1 as MNHEY and CDR2 as SMNVEV (reference sequence). This CDR3 is 13 amino acids long. Deletions cut 8 bases from V and 2 bases from J, with 12 bases between. CDR3 protein: CASAPGLNYGYTF. In nucleotides, the CDR3 is TGTGCCAGCGCGCCAGGACTAAACTATGGCTACACCTTC.

This clonotype came up a few times. J is TRBJ2-2 and V is TRBV7-7; D could derive from TRBD1 or TRBD2 (5 bases each). The V end was cut by 4 bases, the J end by 5 bases, with 11 bases between. Germline lookup yields CDR1 SSHAT and CDR2 FNYEAQ (reference sequence). The CDR3 is 14 amino acids. Here the CDR3 reads CASSSDWGTGELFF. CDR3 in DNA: TGTGCCAGCAGCTCCGACTGGGGGACCGGGGAGCTGTTTTTT.

This sequence joins TRBV5-5 and TRBJ1-2; 10 nucleotides agree with TRBD1. Germline CDR1 and CDR2: SGHKS and YYEKEE (reference sequence). After removal of 5 bases from V and 5 bases from J, the junction contained 12 bases not matched to a gene. The CDR3 runs 16 residues. The CDR3 region has the DNA TGTGCCAGCAGACCCCGGATACGACAGGGGGCGTATGGCTACACCTTC. Encoded protein: CASRPRIRQGAYGYTF.

The rearrangement uses TRBV12-3 or TRBV12-4 and TRBJ2-7, with D possibly called TRBD1 or TRBD2 (5 bases each). CDR3 length equals 14 residues. The ends were cut back, 5 bases at V and 5 bases at J, with 16 bases in the middle. This CDR3 reads CASSPEDRGNEQYF. The CDR3 nucleotides are TGTGCCAGCAGTCCGGAGGATAGGGGCAACGAGCAGTACTTC.

This clonotype came up a few times. This chain links TRBV7-3 with TRBJ1-2, with 10 positions matching TRBD1. Germline V CDR1 and CDR2: SGHTA, FQGTGA. The CDR3 has 15 residues. The V segment lost 5 bases and the J segment 4 bases; nucleotides outside the gene matches: 7. The CDR3: CASSATGTGVYGYTF. CDR3 nucleotides: TGTGCCAGCAGCGCCACGGGGACAGGGGTCTATGGCTACACCTTC.